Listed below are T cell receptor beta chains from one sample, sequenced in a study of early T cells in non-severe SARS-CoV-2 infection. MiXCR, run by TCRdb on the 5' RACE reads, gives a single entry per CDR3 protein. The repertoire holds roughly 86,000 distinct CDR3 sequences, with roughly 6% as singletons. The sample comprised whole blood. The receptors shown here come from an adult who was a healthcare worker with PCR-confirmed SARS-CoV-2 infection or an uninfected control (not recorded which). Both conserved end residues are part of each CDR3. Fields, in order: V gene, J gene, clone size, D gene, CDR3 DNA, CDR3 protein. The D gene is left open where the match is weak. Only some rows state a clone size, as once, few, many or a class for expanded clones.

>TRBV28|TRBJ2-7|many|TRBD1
TGTGCCAGCAGTCCATTGGGACAGCCCGACGAGCAGTACTTC
CASSPLGQPDEQYF
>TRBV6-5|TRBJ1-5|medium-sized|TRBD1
TGTGCCAGCAGGCGACGGGACAGGGAGCAGCCCCAGCATTTT
CASRRRDREQPQHF
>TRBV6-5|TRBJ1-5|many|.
TGTGCCAGCAGTTACGGGCAGCTGCGGGGGCCCCAGCATTTT
CASSYGQLRGPQHF
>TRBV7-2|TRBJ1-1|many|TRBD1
TGTGCCAGCAGCTACAGGGGTTCAGGCACTGAAGCTTTCTTT
CASSYRGSGTEAFF
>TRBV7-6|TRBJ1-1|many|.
TGTGCCAGCAGCCCACCCGGGTGGCCGAACACTGAAGCTTTCTTT
CASSPPGWPNTEAFF
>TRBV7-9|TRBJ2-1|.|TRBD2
TGTGCCAGCAGCTTCCGGGCTAGCGGGAGGACCGCCTACAATGAGCAGTTCTTC
CASSFRASGRTAYNEQFF
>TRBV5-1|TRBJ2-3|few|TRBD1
TGCGCCAGCAGCGTAAGGACAGGGGACCCACCAGATACGCAGTATTTT
CASSVRTGDPPDTQYF
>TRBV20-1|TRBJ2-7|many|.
TGCAGTGCTAGAGATCCCGGCAGGGCGGGTGAGCAGTACTTC
CSARDPGRAGEQYF
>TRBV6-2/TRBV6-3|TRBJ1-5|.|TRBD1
TGTGCCAGCAGACAGGGGGACGGATATAGCAATCAGCCCCAGCATTTT
CASRQGDGYSNQPQHF
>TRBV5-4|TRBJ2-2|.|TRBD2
TGTGCCAGCAGCGTTCCGGGACTAGCGGGTTCGAACACCGGGGAGCTGTTTTTT
CASSVPGLAGSNTGELFF
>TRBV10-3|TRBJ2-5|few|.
TGTGCCATCAGTGAGGTGGGGGGAGAGACCCAGTACTTC
CAISEVGGETQYF
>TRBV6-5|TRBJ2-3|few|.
TGTGCCAGCATCGACAGGCCCGGGGGCCTAGGTTCATGGGGTACGCAGTATTTT
CASIDRPGGLGSWGTQYF
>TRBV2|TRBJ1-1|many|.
TGTGCCAGCAGGACGACAGATAACACTGAAGCTTTCTTT
CASRTTDNTEAFF
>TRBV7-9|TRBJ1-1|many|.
TGTGCCAGCACCCCCGGCACTGAAGCTTTCTTT
CASTPGTEAFF
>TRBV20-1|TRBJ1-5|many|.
TGCAGTGCGATAACAGGGAATGATCAGCCCCAGCATTTT
CSAITGNDQPQHF
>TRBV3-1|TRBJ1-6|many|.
TGTGCCAGCAGAAAAGGGGGGAGCCAAGGACCCCTCCACTTT
CASRKGGSQGPLHF
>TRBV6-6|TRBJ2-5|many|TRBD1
TGTGCCAGCAGTTACAGGGACAGGGGAGAGACCCAGTACTTC
CASSYRDRGETQYF
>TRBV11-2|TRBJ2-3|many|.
TGTGCCAGCAGCTTCCGCAGGGACACAGATACGCAGTATTTT
CASSFRRDTDTQYF
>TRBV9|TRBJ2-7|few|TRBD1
TGTGCCAGCAGCGCAGGGGGCCACGAGCAGTACTTC
CASSAGGHEQYF
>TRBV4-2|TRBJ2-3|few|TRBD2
TGTGCCAGCAGCCAAGCTCCACTAGCGGGGGGTGGAGATACGCAGTATTTT
CASSQAPLAGGGDTQYF
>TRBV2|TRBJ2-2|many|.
TGTGCCAGCAGTGCGGTGGCGTTCACCGGGGAGCTGTTTTTT
CASSAVAFTGELFF
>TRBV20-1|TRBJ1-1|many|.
TGCAGTGCTATAAGGACAGCAAACACTGAAGCTTTCTTT
CSAIRTANTEAFF
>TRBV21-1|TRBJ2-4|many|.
TGTGCCAGCAGCCCCGGTATCGACCACAAAAACATTCAGTACTTC
CASSPGIDHKNIQYF
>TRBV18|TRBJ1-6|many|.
TGTGCCAGCTCACAGGAAGCCCCAAATTCACCCCTCCACTTT
CASSQEAPNSPLHF
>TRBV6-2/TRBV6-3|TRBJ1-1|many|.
TGTGCCAGCAGTTACCAGGCTTACACTGAAGCTTTCTTT
CASSYQAYTEAFF
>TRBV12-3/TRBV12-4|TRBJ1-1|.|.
TGTGCCAGCAGTTTAGTTATGGGGTTTAGTGAAGCTTTCTTT
CASSLVMGFSEAFF
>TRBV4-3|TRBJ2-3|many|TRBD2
TGCGCCAGCAGCCAAGATGGGATAGCGGGAGGCCCGAGGTCCACAGATACGCAGTATTTT
CASSQDGIAGGPRSTDTQYF
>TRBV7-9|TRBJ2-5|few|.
TGTGCCAGCAGCTTAGCGCAGGGGCGTGAGACCCAGTACTTC
CASSLAQGRETQYF